Shown below are 7 T cell receptor beta chains from a single sample sequenced in a study of T cells after yellow fever vaccination. One entry per CDR3 protein results from TCRdb running MiXCR on the 5' RACE reads. The repertoire holds 610,000 or so distinct CDR3 sequences, with roughly an eighth as singletons. The source was PBMCs, collected on the day of the yellow fever booster vaccination. Receptors originate from a man aged 25 to 40 who received the YFV17D yellow fever vaccine.

The rearrangement uses TRBV5-6 and TRBJ2-7, with 14 bases aligning to TRBD2. This CDR3 comprises 15 residues. Germline CDR1 SGHDT, CDR2 YYEEEE. Trimming took 4 bases from V and 6 from J; bases not matched to a gene: 6. This CDR3 reads CASSPPGTSGSEQYF. As DNA, the CDR3 is TGTGCCAGCAGCCCGCCCGGGACTAGCGGGAGCGAGCAGTACTTC.

This clonotype was seen a few times. The V call is TRBV7-8, the J call TRBJ1-5; no definite D call. Between the trimmed V and J ends, which lost 1 base and 2 bases, there was a span of 12 bases. The CDR3 totals 16 residues. Per germline, CDR1 SGHVS and CDR2 FQNEAQ. The CDR3 loop reads CASSLGGNGGNQPQHF. Here the CDR3 DNA reads TGTGCCAGCAGCTTAGGCGGGAACGGCGGCAATCAGCCCCAGCATTTT.

In its sample, this clonotype was seen a few times. The CDR3 nucleotides are TGTGCCAGCAGAGGAGGGGCCGCCGAAGCTTTCTTT. Protein: CASRGGAAEAFF. The chain uses TRBV6-5 and TRBJ1-1, with D possibly TRBD1 on 5 matching bases. V lost 6 bases and J 8 bases, leaving 13 bases between the germline ends. Germline V lookup: CDR1 MNHEY, CDR2 SVGAGI. This CDR3 has 12 residues.

V gene TRBV6-1 combines with J gene TRBJ2-2; no reliable D call. The CDR3 consists of 15 residues. In germline, CDR1 is MNHNS, CDR2 SASEGT. V lost 5 bases, J lost 3 bases, and 13 bases lay in between. CDR3 sequence: CASSPVFDHTGELFF. CDR3 nucleotide sequence: TGTGCCAGCAGTCCTGTATTTGATCACACCGGGGAGCTGTTTTTT.

The gene calls are TRBV5-1 and TRBJ1-1; 12 nucleotides agree with TRBD1. V gave up 7 bases and J gave up 5 bases; unmatched junction bases: 12. The CDR3 is 16 amino acids. Germline V gene sequence: CDR1 SGHRS, CDR2 YFSETQ. The CDR3 loop is CASVLGTGGPGTEAFF. Written as DNA, the CDR3 is TGCGCCAGCGTTCTGGGGACAGGGGGCCCCGGGACTGAAGCTTTCTTT.

There are a few counts of this clonotype. The chain links TRBV4-3 to TRBJ1-4; D call uncertain. Trimming shortened V by 1 base and J by 6 bases, and 12 bases separated the two germline ends. Germline CDR1 is LGHNA and CDR2 is YSLEER. CDR3 size: 15 residues. CDR3 in amino acids: CASSQGYSAHEKLFF. In nucleotides, the CDR3 is TGCGCCAGCAGCCAAGGGTATTCGGCCCATGAAAAACTGTTTTTT.

This clonotype was counted a few times. V and J are TRBV28 and TRBJ1-5; the D gene is possibly TRBD1 (6 bases). V lost 1 base, J lost 7 bases, and 17 bases lay in between. The CDR3 covers 16 residues. The germline V gene encodes CDR1 MDHEN and CDR2 SYDVKM. For the CDR3, the DNA is TGTGCCAGCAGTTTATCCGGTAGGGGGGGACGGCAGCCCCAGCATTTT. Protein: CASSLSGRGGRQPQHF.